What follows are 16 T cell receptor beta chains derived from one specimen sequenced in a study of cytomegalovirus exposure and HLA in healthy donors. The PCR had 60 Vbeta and 13 Jbeta primers. Data came from immunoSEQ multiplex PCR; TCRdb stores just in-frame clones and leaves some out. The sample records 110,000 to 150,000 clones, 73% being singletons. Sequences were obtained from PBMCs. The receptors were gathered from a human donor in good health.

The V call is TRBV11-3, the J call TRBJ2-1, with a tentative D call TRBD1 (6 bases). V lost 6 bases to trimming and J lost 4 bases, with 13 bases between them. The CDR3 is made up of 14 amino acids. Germline lookup yields CDR1 SGHNT and CDR2 YENEEA. The CDR3 DNA reads TGTGCCAGCAGTACAGGGTTGAGTTACAATGAGCAGTTCTTC. This sequence encodes CASSTGLSYNEQFF.

This clone was recorded only once. V gene TRBV29-1 combines with J gene TRBJ2-3; 10 positions agree with TRBD2. Germline V gene data show CDR1 as SQVTM and CDR2 as ANQGSEA. The CDR3 has 15 residues. With V trimmed by 7 bases and J by 4 bases, 11 bases remained unmatched. The CDR3 protein is CSATASGGASDTQYF. CDR3 DNA sequence: TGCAGCGCTACCGCAAGCGGGGGGGCCTCAGATACGCAGTATTTT.

The genes are TRBV5-4 and TRBJ2-1; 7 bases line up with TRBD1. V lost 5 bases to trimming and J lost 5 bases; unmatched junction nucleotides: 7. The CDR3 contains 14 residues. Germline loops: CDR1 SGHNT, CDR2 YYREEE (reference sequence). In DNA, the CDR3 is TGTGCCAGCAGTAGCCCGGGACAGCACAATGAGCAGTTCTTC. It encodes CASSSPGQHNEQFF.

The V call is TRBV27, the J call TRBJ2-7; 7 nucleotides match TRBD1. V shed 6 bases and J 1 base; nucleotides not matched to a gene: 6. The germline CDR1 and CDR2 sequences are MNHEY and SMNVEV (reference sequence). This CDR3 region has 14 residues. The CDR3 region is CASRAGQASYEQYF. CDR3 nucleotides: TGTGCCAGCAGAGCAGGACAGGCTTCCTACGAGCAGTACTTC.

CDR3 DNA: TGTGCCAGCAGCGCCCAGGGGCCTCCCAGCCCTTACGAGCAGTACTTC. Amino acid sequence: CASSAQGPPSPYEQYF. This chain joins TRBV11-3 and TRBJ2-7; D may be TRBD1 (6 bases). Germline V lookup: CDR1 SGHNT, CDR2 YENEEA. Trimming removed 5 bases at V and 4 bases at J, with 21 bases between. This CDR3 is 16 amino acids long.

This sequence joins TRBV2 and TRBJ2-7; possible D gene TRBD1, 7 bases. Between the trimmed V and J ends, which lost 7 bases and 3 bases, there was a span of 16 bases. This CDR3 contains 14 residues. Per germline, CDR1 SNHLY and CDR2 FYNNEI. This CDR3 reads CASTLRQGLYEQYF. In DNA form, the CDR3 reads TGTGCCAGCACCTTAAGACAGGGACTCTACGAGCAGTACTTC.

V gene TRBV4-1 combines with J gene TRBJ1-2; D possibly corresponds to TRBD1 (5 bases). The CDR3 length is 14 residues. Germline V gene sequence: CDR1 MGHRA, CDR2 YSYEKL. The V end lost 2 bases, the J end lost 4 bases, and 11 bases lay between the germline ends. The CDR3 region is CASSQLQVTYGYTF. As DNA, the CDR3 is TGCGCCAGCAGCCAATTACAGGTCACCTATGGCTACACCTTC.

The rearrangement joins TRBV11-2 to TRBJ2-5, with 7 bases matching TRBD2. Germline assignment: CDR1 SGHAT and CDR2 FQNNGV. The junction had 9 bases not matched to a gene; V was cut back by 7 bases and J by 1 base. The CDR3 runs 15 residues. The CDR3: CASTLRGGPQETQYF. CDR3 DNA: TGTGCCAGCACCCTTCGGGGAGGGCCCCAAGAGACCCAGTACTTC.

This chain uses TRBV4-1 with TRBJ2-7; 8 bases match TRBD1. The CDR3 contains 15 residues. CDR1 is MGHRA and CDR2 is YSYEKL in the germline V gene. V shed 4 bases, J shed 3 bases, and the junction held 8 bases outside the gene matches. CDR3 DNA sequence: TGCGCCAGCAGCCTCGCGACAGGGGCGGGCTACGAGCAGTACTTC. Its protein is CASSLATGAGYEQYF.

The V call is TRBV18, the J call TRBJ1-5, with 12 bases fitting TRBD1. After removal of 4 bases from V and 5 bases from J, the junction contained 3 bases not matched to a gene. CDR3 length: 15 residues. Germline values: CDR1 KGHSH, CDR2 LQKENI. CDR3 protein: CASSQGQGADQPQHF. CDR3 sequence (DNA): TGTGCCAGCTCACAGGGACAGGGGGCTGATCAGCCCCAGCATTTT. Looking up the rest from reference TRBV18 and TRBJ1-5 gives the full variable domain: NAGVMQNPRHLVRRRGQEARLRCSPMKGHSHVYWYRQLPEEGLKFMVYLQKENIIDESGMPKERFSAEFPKEGPSILRIQQVVRGDSAAYFCASSQGQGADQPQHFGDGTRLSIL.

This clone was detected a few times. The V and J genes are TRBV5-1 and TRBJ1-6; TRBD1 is a possible D gene (5 bases). Germline loops: CDR1 SGHRS, CDR2 YFSETQ. V shed 7 bases and J shed 7 bases, with 15 bases lying between them. The CDR3 has 14 amino acids. CDR3 in DNA: TGCGCCAGCGGCCCGGGACTGGAAAATTCACCCCTCCACTTT. It is translated as CASGPGLENSPLHF.

The J gene is TRBJ1-1, the V gene TRBV19; D possibly corresponds to TRBD1 (6 bases). Germline CDR1 LNHDA, CDR2 SQIVND (reference sequence). The CDR3 runs 11 residues. The germline V and J ends were trimmed by 8 bases and 7 bases, with 11 bases remaining between them. CDR3 DNA: TGTGCCAGTGGAACAGGGTGTGAAGCTTTCTTT. Protein sequence: CASGTGCEAFF.

The chain links TRBV4-1 to TRBJ2-1, with D unresolved. V dropped 3 bases and J dropped 6 bases, with 12 bases sitting between them. The CDR3 consists of 14 residues. Germline loops: CDR1 MGHRA, CDR2 YSYEKL. Here the CDR3 DNA reads TGCGCCAGCAGCCAGACACAACACCTCAATGAGCAGTTCTTC. This sequence encodes CASSQTQHLNEQFF.

This clone turned up a few times. The chain combines TRBV27 with TRBJ2-1; 8 positions match TRBD1. CDR1 MNHEY and CDR2 SMNVEV come from the germline V gene (reference sequence). V was pared by 7 bases and J by 7 bases, with 9 bases of the junction left unmatched. This CDR3 region has 14 residues. The CDR3 loop reads CASKWTGRGNEQFF. The CDR3 nucleotides read TGTGCCAGCAAATGGACAGGGCGGGGAAATGAGCAGTTCTTC.

Remarks on this clone: The sample has other DNA sequences that encode this CDR3 too. CDR3: CASSLVGGRGEKLFF. CDR3 coding DNA: TGCGCCAGCAGCTTGGTAGGGGGAAGGGGTGAAAAACTGTTTTTT. The chain couples TRBV5-1 to TRBJ1-4, with D possibly being TRBD1 (6 bases). This CDR3 contains 15 residues. Germline loops: CDR1 SGHRS, CDR2 YFSETQ. Trimming shortened V by 0 bases and J by 7 bases, and 13 bases separated the two germline ends. Full variable domain (missing parts from reference TRBV5-1 and TRBJ1-4): KAGVTQTPRYLIKTRGQQVTLSCSPISGHRSVSWYQQTPGQGLQFLFEYFSETQRNKGNFPGRFSGRQFSNSRSEMNVSTLELGDSALYLCASSLVGGRGEKLFFGSGTQLSVL.

V usage is TRBV5-1 and J usage is TRBJ2-2; TRBD1 is a possible D gene (6 bases). Germline CDR1 SGHRS, CDR2 YFSETQ. The CDR3 sequence is 15 residues long. With 4 bases removed from V and 1 base from J, the gap between germline ends came to 11 bases. The CDR3 DNA follows: TGCGCCAGCAGCGCGACAGGACGGAACACCGGGGAGCTGTTTTTT. Translated: CASSATGRNTGELFF. Complete variable domain (other parts from reference TRBV5-1 and TRBJ2-2): KAGVTQTPRYLIKTRGQQVTLSCSPISGHRSVSWYQQTPGQGLQFLFEYFSETQRNKGNFPGRFSGRQFSNSRSEMNVSTLELGDSALYLCASSATGRNTGELFFGEGSRLTVL.